The TCR beta chain described here comes from a study of shared clonotypes between healthy human individuals. As for this clone: Antigen: not known.

Genomic DNA (from each subset) was split evenly across several immunoSEQ plates. Clones were read by immunoSEQ multiplex PCR, and TCRdb kept only the in-frame ones, dropping some. The sample lists 2 million to 2.5 million clones; less than 95% were seen once. CD4+ cell separation produced CD45RA+ naive and CD45RA-negative memory subsets. Study-wide results and limits: Relative to clonotypes present in all four donors, those not shared had lower generation probabilities.

Germline CDR1 SGHDT, CDR2 YYEEEE. CDR3 length equals 16 residues. V dropped 1 base and J dropped 0 bases, with 13 bases sitting between them. The clonotype originates from a young man in good health. Some clones in this sample may be carry-over from other donors' samples. The chain recombines TRBV5-6 with TRBJ1-1, with D uncertain. Specimen: naive CD4+ T cells from PBMCs. Subset meaning: CD45RA+ positively selected. The CDR3 DNA reads TGTGCCAGCAGCTTGACCCTGGCAGCTATGAACACTGAAGCTTTCTTT. Its translation is CASSLTLAAMNTEAFF.